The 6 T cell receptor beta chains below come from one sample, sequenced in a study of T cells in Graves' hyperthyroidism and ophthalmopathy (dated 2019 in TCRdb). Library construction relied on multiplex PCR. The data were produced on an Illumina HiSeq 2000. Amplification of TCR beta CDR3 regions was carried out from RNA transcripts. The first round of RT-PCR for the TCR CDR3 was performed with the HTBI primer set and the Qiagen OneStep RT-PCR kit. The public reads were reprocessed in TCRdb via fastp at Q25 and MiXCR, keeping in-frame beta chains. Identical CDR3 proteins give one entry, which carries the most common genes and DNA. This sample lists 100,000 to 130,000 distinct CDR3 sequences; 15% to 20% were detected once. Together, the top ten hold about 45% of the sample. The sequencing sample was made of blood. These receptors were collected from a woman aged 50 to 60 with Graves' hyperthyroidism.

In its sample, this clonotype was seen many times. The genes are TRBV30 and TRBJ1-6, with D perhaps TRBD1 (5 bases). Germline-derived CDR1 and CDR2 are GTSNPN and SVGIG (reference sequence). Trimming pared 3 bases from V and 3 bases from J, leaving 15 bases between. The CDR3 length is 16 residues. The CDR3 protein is CAWSAGVGVYNSPLHF. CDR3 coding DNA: TGTGCCTGGAGCGCTGGGGTAGGGGTCTATAATTCACCCCTCCACTTT.

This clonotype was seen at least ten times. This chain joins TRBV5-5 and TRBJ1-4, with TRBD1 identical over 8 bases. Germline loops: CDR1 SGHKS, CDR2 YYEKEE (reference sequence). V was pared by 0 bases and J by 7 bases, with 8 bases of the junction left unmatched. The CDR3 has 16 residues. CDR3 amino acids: CASSLEPGGASEKLFF. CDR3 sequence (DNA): TGTGCCAGCAGCTTGGAGCCAGGGGGCGCCTCTGAAAAACTGTTTTTT.

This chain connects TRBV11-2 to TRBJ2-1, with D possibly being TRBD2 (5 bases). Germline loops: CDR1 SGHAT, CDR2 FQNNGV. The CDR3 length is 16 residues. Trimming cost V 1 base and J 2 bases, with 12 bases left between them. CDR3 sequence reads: CASSLGGEGPYNEQFF. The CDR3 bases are TGTGCCAGCAGCTTAGGAGGTGAGGGCCCCTACAATGAGCAGTTCTTC.

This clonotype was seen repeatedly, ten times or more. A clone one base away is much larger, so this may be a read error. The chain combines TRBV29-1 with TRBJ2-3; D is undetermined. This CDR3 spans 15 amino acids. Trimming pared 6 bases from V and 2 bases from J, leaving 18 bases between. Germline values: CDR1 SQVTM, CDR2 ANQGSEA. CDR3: CSVGVSSGNTDTQYF. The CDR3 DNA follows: TGCAGCGTCGGAGTAAGCAGTGGGAACACAGATACGCAGTATTTT.

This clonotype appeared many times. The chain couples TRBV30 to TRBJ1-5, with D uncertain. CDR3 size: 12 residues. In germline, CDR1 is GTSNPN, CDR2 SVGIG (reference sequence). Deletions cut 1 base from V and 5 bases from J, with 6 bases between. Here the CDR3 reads CAWSAPHQPQHF. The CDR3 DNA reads TGTGCCTGGAGTGCCCCCCATCAGCCCCAGCATTTT. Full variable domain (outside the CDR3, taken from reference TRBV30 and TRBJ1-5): SQTIHQWPATLVQPVGSPLSLECTVEGTSNPNLYWYRQAAGRGLQLLFYSVGIGQISSEVPQNLSASRPQDRQFILSSKKLLLSDSGFYLCAWSAPHQPQHFGDGTRLSIL.

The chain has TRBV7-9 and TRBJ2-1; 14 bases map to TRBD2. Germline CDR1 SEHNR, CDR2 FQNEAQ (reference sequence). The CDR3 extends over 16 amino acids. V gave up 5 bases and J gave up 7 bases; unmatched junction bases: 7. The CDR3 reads CASSPRGLAGGNEQFF. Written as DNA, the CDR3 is TGTGCCAGCAGCCCCCGCGGACTAGCGGGAGGTAATGAGCAGTTCTTC.